This T cell receptor (beta chain) is drawn from a study of cytomegalovirus exposure and HLA in healthy donors. On the study more broadly: The roughly 120 validation repertoires used the same platform as the approximately 700 first-cohort repertoires, a later analysis reported.

This clone was seen once. Its antigen remains unknown. Study outcomes and limitations: Many donors shared some public TCRs, even though most TCR sequences were rare. In the roughly 120 validation repertoires, a later analysis found that first-cohort TCR clusters tended to co-occur.

Method: immunoSEQ multiplex PCR; TCRdb's copy keeps in-frame clones and lacks some. The profile shows more than 95,000 clones, roughly 86% of them singletons. Per the germline V gene, CDR1 is MNHNS and CDR2 is SASEGT. The V and J ends lost 9 bases and 0 bases, in that order; junction bases with no gene match: 3. The CDR3 has 13 amino acids. V gene TRBV6-1 combines with J gene TRBJ1-1; 8 bases line up with TRBD1. Sequenced input: PBMCs. The TCR comes from a woman aged 18 to 35 in good health and CMV-seropositive. As DNA, the CDR3 is TGTGCCAGTCGACAGGGGATGAACACTGAAGCTTTCTTT. Translated, it gives CASRQGMNTEAFF.